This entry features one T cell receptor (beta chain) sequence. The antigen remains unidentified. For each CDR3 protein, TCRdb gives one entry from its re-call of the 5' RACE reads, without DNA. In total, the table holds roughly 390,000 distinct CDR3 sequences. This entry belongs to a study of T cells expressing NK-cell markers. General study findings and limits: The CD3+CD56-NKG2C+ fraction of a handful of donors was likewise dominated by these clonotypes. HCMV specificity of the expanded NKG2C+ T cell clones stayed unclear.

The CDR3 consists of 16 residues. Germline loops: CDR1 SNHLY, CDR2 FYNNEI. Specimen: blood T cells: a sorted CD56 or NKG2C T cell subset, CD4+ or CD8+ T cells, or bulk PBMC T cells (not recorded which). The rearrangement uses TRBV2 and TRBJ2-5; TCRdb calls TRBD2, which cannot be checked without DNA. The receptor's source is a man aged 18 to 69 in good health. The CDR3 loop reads CASTFTSGGPQETQYF. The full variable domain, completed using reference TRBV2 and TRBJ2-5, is EPEVTQTPSHQVTQMGQEVILRCVPISNHLYFYWYRQILGQKVEFLVSFYNNEISEKSEIFDDQFSVERPDGSNFTLKIRSTKLEDSAMYFCASTFTSGGPQETQYFGPGTRLLVL.